The present T cell receptor beta chain was sequenced within a study of vaccination and CD4 T cells after COVID-19. Overall study: It was a median 101 days after diagnosis, with a range of 35 to 161, that post-COVID samples were drawn. Sampling that followed vaccination took place a median approximately 76 days after dose two, within a range of 14 to 241. Regarding the study as a whole: Convalescent patients saw a median approximately 90% of their reactive clones show up only after vaccination.

Regarding this clonotype: As yet, its antigen is unknown.

The assay that was used to sequence DNA from cultured CD4+ T cells was the Oncomine TCR Beta short-read assay. MiXCR was run by TCRdb on the PCR reads, yielding one entry per CDR3 protein. Found here are roughly 20,000 distinct CDR3 sequences, about 56% of them singletons; the top ten hold more than 8.5%. Noted treatment: approximately nine-day PBMC culture with coronavirus spike peptide pools or control peptides (ViraFEST assay). CDR3 size: 14 residues. The germline V and J ends were trimmed by 8 bases and 2 bases, with 13 bases remaining between them. The chain combines TRBV12-3 or TRBV12-4 with TRBJ1-5; D unresolved. Input material: CD4+ T cells from blood, cultured in vitro. The clonotype originates from a human donor who had recovered from COVID-19. CDR3 region: CASGVSERNQPQHF. CDR3 in DNA: TGTGCCAGCGGGGTTTCGGAACGCAATCAGCCCCAGCATTTT.